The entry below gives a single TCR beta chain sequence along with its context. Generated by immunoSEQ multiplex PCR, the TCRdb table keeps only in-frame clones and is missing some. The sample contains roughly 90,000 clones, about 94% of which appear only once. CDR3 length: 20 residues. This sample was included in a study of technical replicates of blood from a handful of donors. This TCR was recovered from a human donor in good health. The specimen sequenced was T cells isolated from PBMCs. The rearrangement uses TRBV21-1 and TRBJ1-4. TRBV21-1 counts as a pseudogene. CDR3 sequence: CASSTQMIQAWTGANEKLFF. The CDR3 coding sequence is TGTGCCAGCAGCACCCAGATGATACAGGCCTGGACGGGAGCTAATGAAAAACTGTTTTTT.